The 18 T cell receptor beta chains below come from one sample, sequenced in a study of cytomegalovirus exposure and HLA in healthy donors. Primers for the PCR totalled 60 Vbeta and 13 Jbeta. This table comes from immunoSEQ multiplex PCR, and its TCRdb copy is limited to in-frame clones, with some not included. The listing records about 140,000 clones. The specimen was PBMCs. These receptor sequences come from a man aged 35 to 55 in good health and CMV-seronegative.

The chain is built from TRBV27 and TRBJ1-1; D call uncertain. V lost 8 bases to trimming and J lost 0 bases, with 13 bases between them. The CDR3 contains 14 residues. Germline V gene sequence: CDR1 MNHEY, CDR2 SMNVEV (reference sequence). CDR3 loop: CASGRRGLNTEAFF. CDR3 nucleotides: TGTGCCAGCGGCCGAAGAGGGTTGAACACTGAAGCTTTCTTT.

The chain couples TRBV6-5 to TRBJ2-1; possible D gene TRBD1, 6 bases. CDR1 and CDR2 (germline): MNHEY, SVGAGI. The CDR3 is 12 residues long. The V gene lost 10 bases and the J gene lost 3 bases, with 10 bases spanning the gap. The CDR3 DNA sequence: TGTGCCACAGCGGACAGCTACAATGAGCAGTTCTTC. Translation gives CATADSYNEQFF.

The chain carries TRBV5-4 and TRBJ2-7, with 12 bases that match TRBD2. V was clipped by 4 bases and J by 2 bases; unmatched bases: 4. This CDR3 spans 15 amino acids. CDR1 and CDR2 from the germline V gene are SGHNT and YYREEE (reference sequence). CDR3 loop: CASSPGLAGPYEQYF. Written as DNA, the CDR3 is TGTGCCAGCAGCCCAGGACTAGCGGGGCCCTACGAGCAGTACTTC.

The genes are TRBV6-6 and TRBJ1-4, with a possible D match to TRBD1 (6 bases). CDR1 and CDR2 (germline): MNHNY, SVGAGI (reference sequence). V shed 7 bases and J shed 0 bases, with 12 bases lying between them. This CDR3 comprises 15 residues. DNA of the CDR3: TGTGCCAGCATCGAGGACAGTGCAACTAATGAAAAACTGTTTTTT. Its protein is CASIEDSATNEKLFF.

The chain has TRBV5-1 and TRBJ2-5, with 7 nucleotides matching TRBD1. Gene TRBJ2-7 matches the end of the DNA better, so the J call may be wrong. Germline V CDR1 and CDR2: SGHRS, YFSETQ. The CDR3 is made up of 15 amino acids. CDR3: CASSLASTGVYEQYF. The CDR3 nucleotides are TGCGCCAGCAGCTTGGCGAGCACAGGGGTCTACGAGCAGTACTTC.

The CDR3 spells CASSEPGFSYEQYF. In DNA form, the CDR3 reads TGTGCCAGCAGCGAACCGGGTTTTTCCTACGAGCAGTACTTC. The chain recombines TRBV28 with TRBJ2-7; D not certain. This CDR3 contains 14 residues. Germline V CDR1 and CDR2: MDHEN, SYDVKM. Trimming stripped 6 bases from V and 1 base from J, with 13 bases between.

The CDR3 DNA sequence: TGTGCCAGCAGCGTCCACCAGGGGGCTGGCGGGGAGCTGTTTTTT. It is translated as CASSVHQGAGGELFF. The chain couples TRBV9 to TRBJ2-2; 8 positions agree with TRBD1. The length of the CDR3 is 15 residues. Germline V gene sequence: CDR1 SGDLS, CDR2 YYNGEE. The V and J ends lost 2 bases and 7 bases, in that order; junction bases with no gene match: 7.

This rearrangement joins TRBV9 to TRBJ2-5; a possible D gene is TRBD1 (5 bases). CDR3 length: 13 amino acids. V was pared by 1 base and J by 4 bases, with 8 bases between. Germline V gives CDR1 SGDLS, CDR2 YYNGEE. CDR3 DNA sequence: TGTGCCAGCAGCGTAATGGGGCCAGAGACCCAGTACTTC. Protein: CASSVMGPETQYF.

The chain has TRBV25-1 and TRBJ2-7; TRBD1 matches at 8 bases. Germline loops: CDR1 MGHDK, CDR2 SYGVNS. Trimming removed 1 base from V and 1 base from J; junction bases left unmatched: 3. This CDR3 comprises 15 residues. This CDR3 reads CASSESGQVSYEQYF. CDR3 nucleotides: TGTGCCAGCAGTGAATCGGGACAGGTATCCTACGAGCAGTACTTC.

CDR3 nucleotides: TGTGCCAGCAGCCCTCAAGGGGGCGGGGAGACCCAGTACTTC. Amino acid sequence: CASSPQGGGETQYF. This chain uses TRBV6-5 with TRBJ2-5; 7 positions match TRBD1. V trimming: 6 bases; J trimming: 5 bases; junction bases outside the gene matches: 9. Germline V lookup: CDR1 MNHEY, CDR2 SVGAGI. The CDR3 length is 14 residues.

V is TRBV7-7 and J is TRBJ2-7; TRBD2 matches 7 bases. Germline V gene lookup returns CDR1 SSHAT and CDR2 FNYEAQ (reference sequence). This CDR3 spans 15 amino acids. Unmatched junction bases numbered 8, after V lost 5 bases and J lost 1 base. Written as DNA, the CDR3 is TGTGCCAGCAGCCCCAGCCCGGGGGGTTCCTACGAGCAGTACTTC. Amino acid sequence: CASSPSPGGSYEQYF.

V is TRBV6-1 and J is TRBJ1-1, with D possibly matching TRBD1 (5 bases). V was pared by 7 bases and J by 3 bases, with 12 bases between. This CDR3 has 13 residues. Per the germline V gene, CDR1 is MNHNS and CDR2 is SASEGT. The CDR3 sequence is CASTSIGDTEAFF. CDR3 nucleotides: TGTGCCAGCACCTCGATAGGGGACACTGAAGCTTTCTTT.

The rearrangement links TRBV19 to TRBJ2-3; D possibly corresponds to TRBD1 (5 bases). The CDR3 sequence is 14 residues long. Germline lookup yields CDR1 LNHDA and CDR2 SQIVND (reference sequence). V lost 4 bases and J lost 4, with 12 bases in between. The CDR3 reads CASSKNRTSDTQYF. CDR3 nucleotide sequence: TGTGCCAGTAGTAAAAACAGGACCTCAGATACGCAGTATTTT.

The genes are TRBV5-6 and TRBJ2-1; 7 bases align to TRBD2. Trimming removed 4 bases from V and 5 bases from J; junction bases left unmatched: 9. This CDR3 is 15 amino acids long. Germline values: CDR1 SGHDT, CDR2 YYEEEE. The CDR3 sequence: CASSPGLAAHNEQFF. The CDR3 coding sequence is TGTGCCAGCAGCCCGGGGCTAGCGGCTCACAATGAGCAGTTCTTC.

The rearrangement uses TRBV18 and TRBJ1-1; no clear D gene. Between the trimmed V and J ends, which lost 1 base and 0 bases, there was a span of 12 bases. This CDR3 contains 16 residues. The V gene's germline CDR1 is KGHSH and CDR2 LQKENI. DNA for the CDR3: TGTGCCAGCTCACCACAGACTCTGATTATGAACACTGAAGCTTTCTTT. It specifies CASSPQTLIMNTEAFF.

A note on this clone: A junction boundary mismatches the germline segment, possibly from a read error. The rearrangement joins TRBV5-4 to TRBJ2-7, with 11 bases aligning to TRBD1. This CDR3 comprises 15 residues. CDR1 and CDR2 from the germline V gene are SGHNT and YYREEE (reference sequence). The CDR3 nucleotides are TGTGCCAGCAGCTTGCGGGACAGGGGGACGGGCGAGCAGCACTTC. Its translation: CASSLRDRGTGEQHF. The full variable domain, its missing parts supplied by reference TRBV5-4 and TRBJ2-7, is ETGVTQSPTHLIKTRGQQVTLRCSSQSGHNTVSWYQQALGQGPQFIFQYYREEENGRGNFPPRFSGLQFPNYSSELNVNALELDDSALYLCASSLRDRGTGEQHFGPGTRLTVT.

CDR3 in DNA: TGCGCCAGCAGCCGTTACTACACTCTAGGGGCAGGGAGCAATCAGCCCCAGCATTTT. Amino acid sequence: CASSRYYTLGAGSNQPQHF. J is TRBJ1-5 and V is TRBV4-1, with D perhaps matching TRBD1 (5 bases). The germline V gene has CDR1 MGHRA and CDR2 YSYEKL. Deletions cut 4 bases from V and 1 base from J, with 23 bases between. This CDR3 comprises 19 residues.

DNA of the CDR3: TGTGCCAGCAGCTTGGATCCCCCGAACACACCCCTCCACTTT. Translating it yields CASSLDPPNTPLHF. The genes are TRBV5-8 and TRBJ1-6, with D unclear. V lost 0 bases and J lost 11, with 12 bases in between. CDR1 and CDR2 from the germline V gene are SGHTS and YDEGEE. This CDR3 contains 14 residues.